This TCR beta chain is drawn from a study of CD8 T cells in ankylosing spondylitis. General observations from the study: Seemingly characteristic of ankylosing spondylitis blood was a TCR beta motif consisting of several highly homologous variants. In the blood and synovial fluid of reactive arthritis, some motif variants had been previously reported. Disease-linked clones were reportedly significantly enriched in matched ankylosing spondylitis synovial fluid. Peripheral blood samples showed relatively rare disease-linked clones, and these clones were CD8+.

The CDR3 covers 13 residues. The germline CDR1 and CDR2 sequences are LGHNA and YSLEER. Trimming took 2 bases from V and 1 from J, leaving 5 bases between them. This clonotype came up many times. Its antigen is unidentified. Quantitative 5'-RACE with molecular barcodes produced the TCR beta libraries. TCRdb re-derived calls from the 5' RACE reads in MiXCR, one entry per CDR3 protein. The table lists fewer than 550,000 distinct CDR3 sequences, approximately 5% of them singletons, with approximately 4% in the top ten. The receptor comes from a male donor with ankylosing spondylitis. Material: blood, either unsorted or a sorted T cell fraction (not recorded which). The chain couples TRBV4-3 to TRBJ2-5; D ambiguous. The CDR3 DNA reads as TGCGCCAGCAGCCAAAGGGTCCAAGAGACCCAGTACTTC. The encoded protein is CASSQRVQETQYF.